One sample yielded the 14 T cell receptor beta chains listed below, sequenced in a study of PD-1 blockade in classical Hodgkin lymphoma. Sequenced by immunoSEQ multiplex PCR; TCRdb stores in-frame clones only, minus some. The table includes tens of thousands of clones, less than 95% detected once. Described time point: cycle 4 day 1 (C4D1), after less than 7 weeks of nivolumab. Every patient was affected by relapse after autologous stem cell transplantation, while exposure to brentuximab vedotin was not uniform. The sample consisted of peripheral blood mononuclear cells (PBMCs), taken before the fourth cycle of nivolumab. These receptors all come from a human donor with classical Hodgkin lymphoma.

In nucleotides, the CDR3 is TGTGCAAGTCGCCTAGAAGGTGTGGGCCTTGCGAACACCGGGGAGCTGTTTTTT. Translated, it gives CASRLEGVGLANTGELFF. The chain has TRBV12-2 and TRBJ2-2; the DNA was not compared with TRBD1, the D call given in the table. TRBV12-2 is given as a pseudogene. The CDR3 is 18 residues long.

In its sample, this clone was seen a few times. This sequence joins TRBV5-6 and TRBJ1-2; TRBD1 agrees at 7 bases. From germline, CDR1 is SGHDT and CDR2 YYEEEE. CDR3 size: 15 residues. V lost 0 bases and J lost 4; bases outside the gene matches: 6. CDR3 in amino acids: CASSLGQGGPYGYTF. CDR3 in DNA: TGTGCCAGCAGCTTGGGACAGGGTGGTCCCTATGGCTACACCTTC.

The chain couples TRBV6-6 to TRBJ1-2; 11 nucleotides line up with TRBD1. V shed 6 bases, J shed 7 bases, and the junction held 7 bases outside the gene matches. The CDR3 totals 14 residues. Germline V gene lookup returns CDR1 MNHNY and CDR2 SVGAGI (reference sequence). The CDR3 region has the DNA TGTGCCAGCAGGAACGGACAGGGGGCGACTGGCTACACCTTC. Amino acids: CASRNGQGATGYTF.

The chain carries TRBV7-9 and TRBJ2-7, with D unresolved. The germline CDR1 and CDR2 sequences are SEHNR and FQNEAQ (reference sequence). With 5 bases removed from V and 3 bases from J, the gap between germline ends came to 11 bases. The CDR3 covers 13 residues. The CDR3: CASSPVYLYEQYF. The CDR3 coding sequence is TGTGCCAGCAGCCCCGTGTACCTCTACGAGCAGTACTTC.

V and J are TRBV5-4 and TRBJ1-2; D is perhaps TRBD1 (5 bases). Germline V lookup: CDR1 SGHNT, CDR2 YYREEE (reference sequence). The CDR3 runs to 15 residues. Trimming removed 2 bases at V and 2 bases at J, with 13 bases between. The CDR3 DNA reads TGTGCCAGCAGCTTTTCCGCGGGACTAAACTATGGCTACACCTTC. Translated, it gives CASSFSAGLNYGYTF.

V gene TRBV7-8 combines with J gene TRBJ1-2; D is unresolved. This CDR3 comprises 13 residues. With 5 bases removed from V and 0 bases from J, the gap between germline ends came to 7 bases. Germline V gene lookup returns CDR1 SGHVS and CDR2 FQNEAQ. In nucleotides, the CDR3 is TGTGCCAGCAGCCCGTTGACTAACTATGGCTACACCTTC. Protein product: CASSPLTNYGYTF.

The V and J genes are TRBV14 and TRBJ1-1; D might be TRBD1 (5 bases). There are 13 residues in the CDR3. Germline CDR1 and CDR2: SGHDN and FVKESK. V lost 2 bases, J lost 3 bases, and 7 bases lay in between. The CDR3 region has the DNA TGTGCCAGCAGCCAACAGGGAGACACTGAAGCTTTCTTT. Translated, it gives CASSQQGDTEAFF.

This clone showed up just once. CDR3 protein: CASIRPNTEAFF. The CDR3 DNA reads as TGTGCCAGCATCCGACCGAACACTGAAGCTTTCTTT. The rearrangement uses TRBV6-1 and TRBJ1-1; D unclear. Germline CDR1 is MNHNS and CDR2 is SASEGT. Trimming shortened V by 7 bases and J by 1 base, and 7 bases separated the two germline ends. The CDR3 has 12 residues.

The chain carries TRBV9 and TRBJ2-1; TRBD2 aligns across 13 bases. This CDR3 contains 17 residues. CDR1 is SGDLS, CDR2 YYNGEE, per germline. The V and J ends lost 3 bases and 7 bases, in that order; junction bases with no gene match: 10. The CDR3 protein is CASSATTLAGGRNEQFF. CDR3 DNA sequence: TGTGCCAGCAGCGCCACCACACTAGCGGGGGGGCGTAATGAGCAGTTCTTC. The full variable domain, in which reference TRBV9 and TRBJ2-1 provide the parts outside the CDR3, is DSGVTQTPKHLITATGQRVTLRCSPRSGDLSVYWYQQSLDQGLQFLIQYYNGEERAKGNILERFSAQQFPDLHSELNLSSLELGDSALYFCASSATTLAGGRNEQFFGPGTRLTVL.

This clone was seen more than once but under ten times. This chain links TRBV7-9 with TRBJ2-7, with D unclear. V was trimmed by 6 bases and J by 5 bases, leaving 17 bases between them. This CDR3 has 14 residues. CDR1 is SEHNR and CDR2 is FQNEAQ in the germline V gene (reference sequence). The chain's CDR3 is CASSPTPQINEQYF. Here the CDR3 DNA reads TGTGCCAGCAGTCCTACACCCCAAATAAACGAGCAGTACTTC.

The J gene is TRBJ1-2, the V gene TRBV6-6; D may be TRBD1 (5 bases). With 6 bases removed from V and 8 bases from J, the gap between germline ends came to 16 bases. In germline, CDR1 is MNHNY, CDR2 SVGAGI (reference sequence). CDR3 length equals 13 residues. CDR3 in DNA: TGTGCCAGCAGGGATGGGACCGACGGGGGCTACACCTTC. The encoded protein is CASRDGTDGGYTF.

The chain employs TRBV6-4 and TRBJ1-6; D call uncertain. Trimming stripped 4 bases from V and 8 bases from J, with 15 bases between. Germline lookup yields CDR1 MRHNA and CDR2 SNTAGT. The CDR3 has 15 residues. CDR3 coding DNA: TGTGCCAGCAGTGTCCTCCCGGGTCGCGATTCACCCCTCCACTTT. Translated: CASSVLPGRDSPLHF.

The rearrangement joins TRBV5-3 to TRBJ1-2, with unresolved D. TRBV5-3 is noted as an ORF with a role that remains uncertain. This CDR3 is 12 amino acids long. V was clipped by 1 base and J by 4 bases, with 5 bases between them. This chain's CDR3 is CARSLPGYGYTF. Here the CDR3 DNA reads TGTGCCAGAAGCTTGCCTGGCTATGGCTACACCTTC.

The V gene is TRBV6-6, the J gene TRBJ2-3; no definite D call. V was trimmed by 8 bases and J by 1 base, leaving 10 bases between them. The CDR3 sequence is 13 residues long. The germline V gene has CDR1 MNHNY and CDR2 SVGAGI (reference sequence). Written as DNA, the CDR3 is TGTGCCAGCGACCCCCTAGGCACAGATACGCAGTATTTT. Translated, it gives CASDPLGTDTQYF.